One sample yielded the 18 T cell receptor beta chains listed below, sequenced in a study of neurological immune-mediated disorders. Each CDR3 protein is one row after TCRdb ran MiXCR on the 5' RACE reads. The data show 55,000 to 80,000 distinct CDR3 sequences, roughly 13% seen once. Stated time point: longitudinal time-point 1 (baseline). Sequences were obtained from PBMCs. The receptors shown here come from a female donor with HTLV-1-associated myelopathy (HAM/TSP).

The V gene is TRBV9, the J gene TRBJ2-5; tentatively, D is TRBD2 (5 bases). CDR1 SGDLS and CDR2 YYNGEE come from the germline V gene. This CDR3 is built from 15 residues. Trimming shortened V by 2 bases and J by 0 bases, and 11 bases separated the two germline ends. The chain's CDR3 is CASSVGASNQETQYF. The CDR3, as DNA: TGTGCCAGCAGCGTCGGAGCTAGCAACCAAGAGACCCAGTACTTC.

This clonotype appeared many times. This rearrangement joins TRBV20-1 to TRBJ2-7; D is possibly TRBD1 (6 bases). The germline V gene encodes CDR1 DFQATT and CDR2 SNEGSKA (reference sequence). V lost 4 bases and J lost 2, with 18 bases in between. CDR3 length: 15 amino acids. CDR3: CSAKGPGHFPYEQYF. DNA for the CDR3: TGCAGTGCTAAGGGTCCGGGACATTTCCCCTACGAGCAGTACTTC.

In this sample, this clonotype turned up many times. V and J are TRBV7-8 and TRBJ2-7, with TRBD2 as a possible D gene (5 bases). The germline CDR1 and CDR2 sequences are SGHVS and FQNEAQ. This CDR3 has 15 residues. V dropped 3 bases and J dropped 3 bases, with 15 bases sitting between them. CDR3 DNA sequence: TGTGCCAGCAGCTTGTTGGCGGGTCTAGTCTACGAGCAGTACTTC. Translated: CASSLLAGLVYEQYF.

This clonotype was recorded at least ten times. The V call is TRBV5-1, the J call TRBJ2-5; D is uncertain. CDR3 size: 14 residues. CDR1 and CDR2 (germline): SGHRS, YFSETQ. Trimming removed 4 bases at V and 4 bases at J, with 14 bases between. The DNA for the CDR3 is TGCGCCAGCAGCACCGAACCCTCTCGAGAGACCCAGTACTTC. Residues: CASSTEPSRETQYF. Complete variable domain (other parts from reference TRBV5-1 and TRBJ2-5): KAGVTQTPRYLIKTRGQQVTLSCSPISGHRSVSWYQQTPGQGLQFLFEYFSETQRNKGNFPGRFSGRQFSNSRSEMNVSTLELGDSALYLCASSTEPSRETQYFGPGTRLLVL.

This clonotype was recorded many times. The chain links TRBV5-1 to TRBJ1-5; the D is unclear. Trimming removed 4 bases at V and 0 bases at J, with 8 bases between. CDR1 is SGHRS, CDR2 YFSETQ, per germline. CDR3 length: 14 amino acids. CDR3 loop: CASSLDGSNQPQHF. The CDR3 DNA reads as TGCGCCAGCAGCCTCGACGGTAGCAATCAGCCCCAGCATTTT.

This clonotype was found many times. The chain employs TRBV7-9 and TRBJ2-1; no firm D call. V gave up 0 bases and J gave up 9 bases, with 12 bases separating them. Germline V gives CDR1 SEHNR, CDR2 FQNEAQ (reference sequence). The length of the CDR3 is 14 residues. CDR3 sequence: CASSLAQELSEQFF. The DNA of the CDR3 is TGTGCCAGCAGCTTAGCGCAGGAGCTAAGTGAGCAGTTCTTC.

At least ten counts were recorded for this clonotype. The chain combines TRBV28 with TRBJ2-5; D is possibly TRBD1 or TRBD2 (5 bases each). Germline V gene data show CDR1 as MDHEN and CDR2 as SYDVKM. V was cut by 3 bases and J by 5 bases, with 16 bases left in between. This CDR3 has 15 amino acids. The chain's CDR3 is CASSLVLGEGETQYF. DNA for the CDR3: TGTGCCAGCAGTTTGGTCCTCGGTGAGGGGGAGACCCAGTACTTC.

This clonotype was seen repeatedly, ten times or more. The V call is TRBV12-3 or TRBV12-4, the J call TRBJ2-7, with D perhaps matching TRBD1 or TRBD2 (5 bases each). Trimming pared 1 base from V and 2 bases from J, leaving 9 bases between. The CDR3 spans 14 residues. This CDR3 is CASSLGGPPYEQYF. The CDR3 region has the DNA TGTGCCAGCAGTTTAGGGGGACCCCCCTACGAGCAGTACTTC.

At least ten counts were recorded for this clonotype. V usage is TRBV24-1 and J usage is TRBJ1-5; D is unclear. Trimming shortened V by 4 bases and J by 4 bases, and 10 bases separated the two germline ends. The CDR3 has 14 residues. CDR1 is KGHDR and CDR2 is SFDVKD in the germline V gene. The chain's CDR3 is CATSDPGPNQPQHF. CDR3 DNA sequence: TGTGCCACCAGTGACCCCGGACCGAATCAGCCCCAGCATTTT.

This clonotype was seen many times. The V call is TRBV7-8, the J call TRBJ2-3; D remains ambiguous. The CDR3 runs 14 residues. V was pared by 2 bases and J by 5 bases, with 11 bases between. CDR1 and CDR2 (germline): SGHVS, FQNEAQ. CDR3 protein: CASSLYLVGDTQYF. CDR3 DNA: TGTGCCAGCAGCTTATATCTAGTCGGAGATACGCAGTATTTT. The variable domain in full, with the rest retrieved from reference TRBV7-8 and TRBJ2-3, is GAGVSQSPRYKVAKRGQDVALRCDPISGHVSLFWYQQALGQGPEFLTYFQNEAQLDKSGLPSDRFFAERPEGSVSTLKIQRTQQEDSAVYLCASSLYLVGDTQYFGPGTRLTVL.

This clonotype was seen at least ten times. The rearrangement uses TRBV7-3 and TRBJ2-2, with a possible D match to TRBD2 (6 bases). The V end lost 4 bases, the J end lost 4 bases, and 19 bases lay between the germline ends. CDR1 and CDR2 from the germline V gene are SGHTA and FQGTGA. CDR3 length: 17 residues. In nucleotides, the CDR3 is TGTGCCAGCAGCTCCTCATTGAATGGGGGGAGCACCGGGGAGCTGTTTTTT. Translated: CASSSSLNGGSTGELFF.

This clonotype was counted many times. The rearrangement uses TRBV24-1 and TRBJ2-5; possibly TRBD1 or TRBD2 for D (5 bases each). This CDR3 is 13 amino acids long. V was cut by 9 bases and J by 0 bases, with 10 bases left in between. CDR1 is KGHDR, CDR2 SFDVKD, per germline. This CDR3 reads CATGTTNQETQYF. The CDR3 coding sequence is TGTGCCACCGGGACCACAAACCAAGAGACCCAGTACTTC.

This clonotype has ten or more counts. V is TRBV6-1 and J is TRBJ1-1; no reliable D call. Trimming stripped 3 bases from V and 5 bases from J, with 10 bases between. Per the germline V gene, CDR1 is MNHNS and CDR2 is SASEGT. The CDR3 covers 13 residues. The CDR3 here is CASSEFTGTEAFF. In DNA form, the CDR3 reads TGTGCCAGCAGTGAGTTTACGGGTACTGAAGCTTTCTTT.

The sample holds a few counts of this clonotype. The gene calls are TRBV5-1 and TRBJ2-6; D possibly corresponds to TRBD1 (5 bases). Germline CDR1 and CDR2: SGHRS and YFSETQ. The CDR3 sequence is 15 residues long. Trimming took 4 bases from V and 1 from J, leaving 9 bases between them. The CDR3: CASSPGPSGANVLTF. CDR3 coding DNA: TGCGCCAGCAGCCCAGGGCCTTCTGGGGCCAACGTCCTGACTTTC.

This clonotype has a count of ten or more. The rearrangement joins TRBV5-6 to TRBJ1-5; D gene ambiguous. The CDR3 has 14 residues. CDR1 SGHDT and CDR2 YYEEEE come from the germline V gene. Trimming stripped 0 bases from V and 3 bases from J, with 7 bases between. DNA for the CDR3: TGTGCCAGCAGCTTGGGGGTACACAATCAGCCCCAGCATTTT. Translation gives CASSLGVHNQPQHF.

This clonotype was picked up many times. V gene TRBV5-1 combines with J gene TRBJ2-5, with D uncertain. The CDR3 sequence is 11 residues long. Germline lookup yields CDR1 SGHRS and CDR2 YFSETQ. V was shortened by 4 bases and J by 3 bases, with 4 bases between the two germline ends. Written as DNA, the CDR3 is TGCGCCAGCAGCATGGAAGAGACCCAGTACTTC. Its translation is CASSMEETQYF.

This clonotype turned up a few times. The V gene is TRBV6-5, the J gene TRBJ2-7; possible D gene TRBD2, 6 bases. Germline-derived CDR1 and CDR2 are MNHEY and SVGAGI. This CDR3 spans 13 amino acids. V was cut by 6 bases and J by 3 bases, with 12 bases left in between. This CDR3 reads CASSSPGLYEQYF. The CDR3 nucleotides read TGTGCCAGCAGCTCCCCGGGACTCTACGAGCAGTACTTC.

This clonotype was counted between two and nine times. The chain combines TRBV12-3 or TRBV12-4 with TRBJ2-7; 9 bases fit TRBD1. The ends lost 7 bases at V and 6 bases at J; junction bases unmatched: 10. CDR3 length: 14 amino acids. The CDR3 sequence is CASTIRTGVGEQYF. DNA for the CDR3: TGTGCCAGCACTATAAGGACAGGGGTAGGCGAGCAGTACTTC.